This TCR beta chain was recorded in a study of CD8 T cells in ankylosing spondylitis. Study-level points and caveats: Disease-linked clones bore a CD8+ phenotype, appearing relatively rarely in peripheral blood. Existing reports had already noted some motif variants in reactive arthritis synovial fluid and blood.

This clonotype was picked up many times. What it binds is not known. Trimming removed 3 bases from V and 4 bases from J; junction bases left unmatched: 11. This CDR3 has 16 amino acids. Germline V gene data show CDR1 as SGHRS and CDR2 as YFSETQ. With molecular barcodes, quantitative 5'-RACE was used to make the TCR beta libraries. TCRdb independently ran MiXCR on the 5' RACE reads; one entry per CDR3 protein. The table lists 300,000 to 350,000 distinct CDR3 sequences, 11% of them singletons, with around 8.4% in the top ten. The source of this sequence is a female donor with ankylosing spondylitis or in good health (not recorded which). Sequencing used blood, either unsorted or a sorted T cell fraction (not recorded which). This sequence joins TRBV5-1 and TRBJ2-3; TRBD2 aligns across 7 bases. The CDR3 nucleotides read TGCGCCAGCAGCTCAACTCTAGCGGCCCAGTCAGATACGCAGTATTTT. Its translation is CASSSTLAAQSDTQYF.